This paragraph covers one TCR beta chain sequence. The antigen remains unidentified. Time point: newly diagnosed GD, antithyroid drugs for less than 3 months. From RNA extracted from PBMCs, the TCR library was made. The data derive from a study of regulatory T cells in long-lasting Graves disease. Building the TCR beta libraries relied on iRepertoire HTBI primers, and CDR3 regions underwent Arm-PCR. In the original processing: Samples jointly harbored roughly 62 TRBV and some 13 TRBJ segments. TCRdb ran MiXCR on the multiplex PCR reads and lists one entry per CDR3 protein. The V and J calls, along with clone size, are taken from TCRdb and not from the paper's own processing. The sample consists of about 220,000 distinct CDR3 sequences, about 17% of them appearing once. General study findings and limits: Possibly, accuracy suffered from the small sample size. The study found persistent patients shared more public clonotypes (roughly 2,800) than new patients (over 900).

This CDR3 is built from 18 residues. The ends lost 5 bases at V and 4 bases at J; junction bases unmatched: 15. Germline CDR1 reads ENHRY; CDR2 reads SYGVKD. Sequenced material: peripheral blood mononuclear cells (PBMCs), taken at new diagnosis, from a patient treated with antithyroid drugs. The chain couples TRBV10-3 to TRBJ2-7; 12 bases agree with TRBD2. This receptor was taken from a female donor with Graves disease. CDR3 region: CAISREGSSGRAGYEQYF. The CDR3 DNA reads as TGTGCCATCAGTCGGGAGGGGTCTAGCGGGAGGGCCGGGTACGAGCAGTACTTC.